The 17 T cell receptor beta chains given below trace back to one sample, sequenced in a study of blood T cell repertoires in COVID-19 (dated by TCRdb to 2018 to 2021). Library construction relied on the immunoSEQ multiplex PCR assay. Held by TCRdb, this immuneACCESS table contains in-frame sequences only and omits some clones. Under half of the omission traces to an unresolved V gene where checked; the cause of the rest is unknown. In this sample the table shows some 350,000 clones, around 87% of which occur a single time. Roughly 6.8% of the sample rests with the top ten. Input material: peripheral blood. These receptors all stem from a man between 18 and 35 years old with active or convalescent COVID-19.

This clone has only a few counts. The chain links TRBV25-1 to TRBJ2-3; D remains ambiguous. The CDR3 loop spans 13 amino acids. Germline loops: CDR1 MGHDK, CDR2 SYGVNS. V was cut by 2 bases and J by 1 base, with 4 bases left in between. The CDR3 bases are TGTGCCAGCAGTGAAGCAGGCACAGATACGCAGTATTTT. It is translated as CASSEAGTDTQYF.

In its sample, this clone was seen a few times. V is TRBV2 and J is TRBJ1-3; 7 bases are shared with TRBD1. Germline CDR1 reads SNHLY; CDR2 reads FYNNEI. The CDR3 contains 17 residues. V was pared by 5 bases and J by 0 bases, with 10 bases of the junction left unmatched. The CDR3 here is CASSLPLGQSSGNTIYF. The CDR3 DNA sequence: TGTGCCAGCAGTCTACCCTTGGGACAGAGCTCTGGAAACACCATATATTTT.

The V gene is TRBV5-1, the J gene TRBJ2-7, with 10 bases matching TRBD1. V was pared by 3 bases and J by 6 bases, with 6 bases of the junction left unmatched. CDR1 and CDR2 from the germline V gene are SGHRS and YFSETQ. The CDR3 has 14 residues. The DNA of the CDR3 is TGCGCCAGCAGCTCGGGGACAGGGGCCGGCGAGCAGTACTTC. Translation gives CASSSGTGAGEQYF.

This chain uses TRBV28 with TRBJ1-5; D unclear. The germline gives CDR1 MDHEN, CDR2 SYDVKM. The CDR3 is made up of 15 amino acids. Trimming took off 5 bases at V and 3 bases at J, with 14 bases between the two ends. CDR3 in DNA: TGTGCCAGCAGTCCTCCTAGGTTTGACAATCAGCCCCAGCATTTT. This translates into CASSPPRFDNQPQHF.

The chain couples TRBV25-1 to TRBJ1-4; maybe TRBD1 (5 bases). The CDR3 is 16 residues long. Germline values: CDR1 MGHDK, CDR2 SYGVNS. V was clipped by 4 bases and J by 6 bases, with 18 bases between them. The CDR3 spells CASSARPGLGDEKLFF. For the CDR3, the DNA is TGTGCCAGCAGTGCAAGACCGGGACTGGGAGATGAAAAACTGTTTTTT.

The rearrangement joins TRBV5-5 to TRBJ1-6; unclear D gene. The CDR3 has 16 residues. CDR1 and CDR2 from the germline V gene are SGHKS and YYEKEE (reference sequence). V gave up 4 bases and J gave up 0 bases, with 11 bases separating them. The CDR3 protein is CASSPDGSSYNSPLHF. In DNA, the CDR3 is TGTGCCAGCAGCCCGGACGGGAGCTCCTATAATTCACCCCTCCACTTT. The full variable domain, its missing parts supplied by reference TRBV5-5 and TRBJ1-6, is DAGVTQSPTHLIKTRGQQVTLRCSPISGHKSVSWYQQVLGQGPQFIFQYYEKEERGRGNFPDRFSARQFPNYSSELNVNALLLGDSALYLCASSPDGSSYNSPLHFGNGTRLTVT.

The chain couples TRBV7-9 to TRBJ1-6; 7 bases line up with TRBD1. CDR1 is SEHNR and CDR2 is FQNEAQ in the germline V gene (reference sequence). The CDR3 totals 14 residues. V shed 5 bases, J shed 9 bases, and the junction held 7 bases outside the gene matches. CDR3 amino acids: CASSLTGQGSPLHF. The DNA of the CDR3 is TGTGCCAGCAGCCTGACAGGGCAAGGTTCACCCCTCCACTTT. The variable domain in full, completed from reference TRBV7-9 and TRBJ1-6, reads DTGVSQNPRHKITKRGQNVTFRCDPISEHNRLYWYRQTLGQGPEFLTYFQNEAQLEKSRLLSDRFSAERPKGSFSTLEIQRTEQGDSAMYLCASSLTGQGSPLHFGNGTRLTVT.

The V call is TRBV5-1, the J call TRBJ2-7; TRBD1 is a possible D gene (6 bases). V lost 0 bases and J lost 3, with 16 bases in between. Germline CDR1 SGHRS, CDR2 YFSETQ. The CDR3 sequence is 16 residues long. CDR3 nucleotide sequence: TGCGCCAGCAGCTTGGGGACAGTAGTATTCCTCTACGAGCAGTACTTC. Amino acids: CASSLGTVVFLYEQYF.

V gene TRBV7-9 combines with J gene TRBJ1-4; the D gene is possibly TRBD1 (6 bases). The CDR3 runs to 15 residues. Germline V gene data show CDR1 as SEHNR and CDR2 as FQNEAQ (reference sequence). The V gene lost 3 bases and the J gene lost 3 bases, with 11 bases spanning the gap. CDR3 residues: CASSLQRTANEKLFF. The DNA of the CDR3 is TGTGCCAGCAGCTTGCAGAGGACAGCTAATGAAAAACTGTTTTTT.

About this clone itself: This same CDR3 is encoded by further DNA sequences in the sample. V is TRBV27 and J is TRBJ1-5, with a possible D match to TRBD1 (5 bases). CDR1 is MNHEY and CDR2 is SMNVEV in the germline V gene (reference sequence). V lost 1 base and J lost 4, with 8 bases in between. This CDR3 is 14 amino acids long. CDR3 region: CASSLWGGNQPQHF. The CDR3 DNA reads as TGTGCCAGCAGTTTATGGGGGGGGAATCAGCCCCAGCATTTT.

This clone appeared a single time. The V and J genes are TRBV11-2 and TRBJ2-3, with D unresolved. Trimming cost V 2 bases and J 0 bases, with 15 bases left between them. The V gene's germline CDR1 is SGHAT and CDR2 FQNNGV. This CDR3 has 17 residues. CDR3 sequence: CASSLLGRPRSTDTQYF. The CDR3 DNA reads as TGTGCCAGCAGCTTACTGGGCAGGCCCAGGAGCACAGATACGCAGTATTTT.

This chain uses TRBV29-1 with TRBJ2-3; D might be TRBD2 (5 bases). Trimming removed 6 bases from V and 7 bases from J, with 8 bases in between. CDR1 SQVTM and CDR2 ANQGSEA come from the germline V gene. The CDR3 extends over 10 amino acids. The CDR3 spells CSVGLYTQYF. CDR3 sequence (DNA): TGCAGCGTCGGACTGTATACGCAGTATTTT.

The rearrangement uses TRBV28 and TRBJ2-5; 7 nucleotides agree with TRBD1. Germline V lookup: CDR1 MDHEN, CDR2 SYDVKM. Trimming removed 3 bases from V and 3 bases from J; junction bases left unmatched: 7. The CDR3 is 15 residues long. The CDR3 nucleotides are TGTGCCAGCAGTTTTCCAGGGGGTTCGGAAGAGACCCAGTACTTC. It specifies CASSFPGGSEETQYF.

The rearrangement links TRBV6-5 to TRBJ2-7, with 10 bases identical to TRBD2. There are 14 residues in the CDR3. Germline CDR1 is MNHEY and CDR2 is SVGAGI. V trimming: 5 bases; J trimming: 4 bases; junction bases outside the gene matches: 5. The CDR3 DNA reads TGTGCCAGCAGTAAGCGGGAGGGCCCGTACGAGCAGTACTTC. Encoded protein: CASSKREGPYEQYF.

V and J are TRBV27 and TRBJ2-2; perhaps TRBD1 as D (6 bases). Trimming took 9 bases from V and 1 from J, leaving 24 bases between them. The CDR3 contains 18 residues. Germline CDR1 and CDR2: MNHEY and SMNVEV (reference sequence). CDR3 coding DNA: TGTGCCAGTTCATATAATAAACAGGGAGTGTTGAACACCGGGGAGCTGTTTTTT. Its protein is CASSYNKQGVLNTGELFF.

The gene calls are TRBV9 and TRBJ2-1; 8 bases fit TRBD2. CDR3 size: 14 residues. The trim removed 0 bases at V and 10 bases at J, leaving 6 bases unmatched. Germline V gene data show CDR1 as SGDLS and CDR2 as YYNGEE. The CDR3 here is CASSVDSGDLEQFF. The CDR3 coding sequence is TGTGCCAGCAGCGTAGATAGCGGGGATTTGGAGCAGTTCTTC. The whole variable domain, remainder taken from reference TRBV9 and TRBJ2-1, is DSGVTQTPKHLITATGQRVTLRCSPRSGDLSVYWYQQSLDQGLQFLIQYYNGEERAKGNILERFSAQQFPDLHSELNLSSLELGDSALYFCASSVDSGDLEQFFGPGTRLTVL.

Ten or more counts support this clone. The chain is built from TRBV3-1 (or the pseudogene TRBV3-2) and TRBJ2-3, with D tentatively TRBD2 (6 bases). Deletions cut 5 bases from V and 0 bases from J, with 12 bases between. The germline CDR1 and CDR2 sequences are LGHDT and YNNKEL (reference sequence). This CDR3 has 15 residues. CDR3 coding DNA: TGTGCCAGCAGCATGTGGGACTTAAGCACAGATACGCAGTATTTT. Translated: CASSMWDLSTDTQYF.